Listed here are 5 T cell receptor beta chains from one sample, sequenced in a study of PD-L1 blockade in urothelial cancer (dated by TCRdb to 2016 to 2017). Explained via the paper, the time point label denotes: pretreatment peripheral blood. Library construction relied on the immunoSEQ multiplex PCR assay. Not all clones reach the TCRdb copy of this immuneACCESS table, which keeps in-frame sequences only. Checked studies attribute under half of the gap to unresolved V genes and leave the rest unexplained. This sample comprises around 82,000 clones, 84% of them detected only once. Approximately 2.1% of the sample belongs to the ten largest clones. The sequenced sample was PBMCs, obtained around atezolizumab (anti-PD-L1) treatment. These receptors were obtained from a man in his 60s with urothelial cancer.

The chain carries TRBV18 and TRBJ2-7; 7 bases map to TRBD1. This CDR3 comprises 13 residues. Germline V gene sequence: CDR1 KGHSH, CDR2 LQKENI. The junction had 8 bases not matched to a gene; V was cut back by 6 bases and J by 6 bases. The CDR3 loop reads CASSIGQASEQYF. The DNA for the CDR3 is TGTGCCAGCTCCATAGGACAGGCGTCCGAGCAGTACTTC.

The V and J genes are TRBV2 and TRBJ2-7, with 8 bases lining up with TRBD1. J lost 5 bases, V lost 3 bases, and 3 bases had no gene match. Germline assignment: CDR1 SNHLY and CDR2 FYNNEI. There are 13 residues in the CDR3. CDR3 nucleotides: TGTGCCAGCAGTGAGACAGGGGTCCACGAGCAGTACTTC. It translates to CASSETGVHEQYF.

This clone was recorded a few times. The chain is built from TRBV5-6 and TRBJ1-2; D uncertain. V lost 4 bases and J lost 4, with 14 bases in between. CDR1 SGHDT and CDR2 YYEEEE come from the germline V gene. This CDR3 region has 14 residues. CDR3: CASSPPGVPYGYTF. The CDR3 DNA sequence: TGTGCCAGCAGCCCGCCCGGGGTACCCTATGGCTACACCTTC.

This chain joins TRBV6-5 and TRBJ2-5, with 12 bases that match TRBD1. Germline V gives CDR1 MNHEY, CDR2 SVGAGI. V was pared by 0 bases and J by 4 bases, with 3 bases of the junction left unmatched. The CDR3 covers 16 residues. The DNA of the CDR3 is TGTGCCAGCAGTTACTCGGTGGGACAGGGGGCAGAGACCCAGTACTTC. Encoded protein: CASSYSVGQGAETQYF.

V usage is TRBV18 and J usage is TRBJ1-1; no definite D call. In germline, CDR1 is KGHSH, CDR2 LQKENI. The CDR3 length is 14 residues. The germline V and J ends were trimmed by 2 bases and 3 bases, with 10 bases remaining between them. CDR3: CASSPGLRDTEAFF. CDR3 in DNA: TGTGCCAGCTCACCAGGTCTGAGAGACACTGAAGCTTTCTTT.